This T cell receptor (beta chain) appears in the sequencing data of a study of beta chain features in type 1 diabetes. At the level of the study: All samples together contributed almost 110,000,000 sorted cells for examination. Study-wide points: Naive, central memory and Treg TCRB repertoires appeared more alike in patients than in healthy donors.

Expressed TCRB transcripts were sequenced because the entire RNA isolate underwent reverse transcription. Sequencing was performed with immunoSEQ multiplex PCR; in TCRdb, only in-frame clones are kept and a portion is missing. The repertoire holds 400,000 to 450,000 clones, with around 14% as singletons. As to this clone: What it binds is unknown.

The CDR3 spans 15 residues. Germline-derived CDR1 and CDR2 are MGHRA and YSYEKL. Trimming pared 0 bases from V and 6 bases from J, leaving 12 bases between. The clonotype comes from a man aged 25-45 years in good health. The sample was naive CD4+ T cells from blood. The chain joins TRBV4-1 to TRBJ2-4; no definite D call. CDR3 in amino acids: CASSQDRAGPNIQYF. CDR3 sequence (DNA): TGCGCCAGCAGCCAAGATCGGGCAGGCCCAAACATTCAGTACTTC.